These 32 T cell receptor beta chains originate from one sample sequenced in a study of blood T cell repertoires in COVID-19. TCRdb keeps only in-frame clones here, not all; method: immunoSEQ multiplex PCR. Among about 210,000 clones listed, 75% to 90% were seen once. Material for sequencing was peripheral blood. The receptors come from a woman aged 40 to 55 with acute or convalescent COVID-19.

V and J are TRBV7-2 and TRBJ1-1; D not certain. The germline CDR1 and CDR2 sequences are SGHTA and FQGNSA. The CDR3 has 13 amino acids. V lost 2 bases and J lost 0, with 4 bases in between. Here the CDR3 reads CASSLTVNTEAFF. CDR3 nucleotide sequence: TGTGCCAGCAGCTTAACAGTGAACACTGAAGCTTTCTTT.

This clone was counted a single time. V gene TRBV7-8 combines with J gene TRBJ2-3, with 7 bases identical to TRBD2. V was pared by 6 bases and J by 2 bases, with 8 bases of the junction left unmatched. Germline V gene sequence: CDR1 SGHVS, CDR2 FQNEAQ. The CDR3 consists of 15 residues. The CDR3 sequence is CASRSPGGLTDTQYF. DNA of the CDR3: TGTGCCAGCAGGAGTCCGGGGGGACTCACAGATACGCAGTATTTT.

The rearrangement joins TRBV3-1 (or the pseudogene TRBV3-2) to TRBJ1-1; a possible D gene is TRBD1 (6 bases). Germline V gene sequence: CDR1 LGHDT, CDR2 YNNKEL (reference sequence). The length of the CDR3 is 20 residues. The ends were cut back, 3 bases at V and 0 bases at J, with 26 bases in the middle. The CDR3 reads CASSQRTGTNKNIMNTEAFF. CDR3 DNA: TGTGCCAGCAGCCAGAGAACCGGGACAAATAAGAATATCATGAACACTGAAGCTTTCTTT.

The gene calls are TRBV6-5 and TRBJ1-5; 8 bases match TRBD1. The CDR3 length is 14 residues. The germline gives CDR1 MNHEY, CDR2 SVGAGI. V lost 7 bases to trimming and J lost 6 bases; unmatched junction nucleotides: 8. CDR3 region: CASKGQGGVQPQHF. In nucleotides, the CDR3 is TGTGCCAGCAAAGGACAGGGAGGGGTTCAGCCCCAGCATTTT.

This chain uses TRBV4-1 with TRBJ1-2, with 12 bases that match TRBD1. The CDR3 is 16 amino acids. J was trimmed by 6 bases and V by 0 bases; bases with no gene match: 5. Germline loops: CDR1 MGHRA, CDR2 YSYEKL. Here the CDR3 reads CASSQDQGTGGNGYTF. The CDR3 nucleotides read TGCGCCAGCAGCCAAGATCAGGGGACAGGGGGCAATGGCTACACCTTC.

A single count supports this clone. The chain links TRBV5-1 to TRBJ1-1; a possible D gene is TRBD1 (5 bases). Trimming stripped 2 bases from V and 4 bases from J, with 15 bases between. Per germline, CDR1 SGHRS and CDR2 YFSETQ. This CDR3 contains 15 residues. The CDR3 DNA is TGCGCCAGCAGCTTTAATTCGGCAGGGTTCACTGAAGCTTTCTTT. As protein: CASSFNSAGFTEAFF.

This chain uses TRBV7-2 with TRBJ2-3; D might be TRBD1 (7 bases). The CDR3 has 13 amino acids. Germline loops: CDR1 SGHTA, CDR2 FQGNSA. V was trimmed by 9 bases and J by 3 bases, leaving 13 bases between them. The CDR3 here is CARGGGQTDTQYF. CDR3 DNA: TGTGCCAGAGGAGGGGGACAGACAGATACGCAGTATTTT.

J is TRBJ2-3 and V is TRBV6-5, with 7 bases fitting TRBD1. This CDR3 has 14 amino acids. Germline CDR1 reads MNHEY; CDR2 reads SVGAGI. V dropped 6 bases and J dropped 3; count of bases not matched to a gene: 6. This CDR3 reads CASRLQGSTDTQYF. In DNA, the CDR3 is TGTGCCAGCAGACTACAGGGGAGTACAGATACGCAGTATTTT.

The chain couples TRBV7-2 to TRBJ2-3, with unresolved D. Trimming left V 6 bases short and J 6 bases short, with 10 bases between. The CDR3 sequence is 12 residues long. Germline V lookup: CDR1 SGHTA, CDR2 FQGNSA. The CDR3 region is CASRLRSDTQYF. CDR3 nucleotide sequence: TGTGCCAGCAGACTAAGGTCCGATACGCAGTATTTT.

The gene calls are TRBV29-1 and TRBJ2-5, with a tentative D call TRBD1 (5 bases). The CDR3 loop spans 13 amino acids. V was trimmed by 6 bases and J by 5 bases, leaving 16 bases between them. The germline V gene encodes CDR1 SQVTM and CDR2 ANQGSEA. CDR3 nucleotide sequence: TGCAGCGTCTCAAGACAGCCCTTGGAGACCCAGTACTTC. It translates to CSVSRQPLETQYF.

CDR3 residues: CASSQPEQGVTETQYF. In DNA, the CDR3 is TGTGCCAGCAGCCAACCCGAGCAGGGGGTAACGGAGACCCAGTACTTC. This chain connects TRBV3-1 (or the pseudogene TRBV3-2) to TRBJ2-5, with 7 bases matching TRBD1. Germline V lookup: CDR1 LGHDT, CDR2 YNNKEL (reference sequence). There are 16 residues in the CDR3. V trimming: 2 bases; J trimming: 5 bases; junction bases outside the gene matches: 11.

CDR3 nucleotides: TGCGCCAGCAGCCTGCTGGGACTAGCTTCAGATACGCAGTATTTT. This translates into CASSLLGLASDTQYF. The chain links TRBV4-1 to TRBJ2-3; TRBD2 aligns across 9 bases. V shed 4 bases, J shed 4 bases, and the junction held 6 bases outside the gene matches. Looked up from germline, CDR1 is MGHRA and CDR2 is YSYEKL. There are 15 residues in the CDR3.

The chain has TRBV11-2 and TRBJ2-7; D might be TRBD2 (5 bases). The V gene lost 5 bases and the J gene lost 3 bases, with 14 bases spanning the gap. The length of the CDR3 is 14 residues. CDR1 is SGHAT and CDR2 is FQNNGV in the germline V gene. The CDR3 sequence: CASSPRPGIYEQYV. CDR3 DNA: TGTGCCAGCAGCCCCCGGCCGGGGATCTACGAGCAGTACGTC.

The chain links TRBV11-2 to TRBJ1-1; the D is unclear. The V end lost 0 bases, the J end lost 13 bases, and 30 bases lay between the germline ends. Germline assignment: CDR1 SGHAT and CDR2 FQNNGV. This CDR3 contains 18 residues. CDR3 sequence (DNA): TGTGCCAGCAGCTTAGAGGGTTCTGTTGGAAGGCAGGATCGAGTGGTTTTCTTT. Translation: CASSLEGSVGRQDRVVFF. The full variable domain, rest sourced from reference TRBV11-2 and TRBJ1-1, is EAGVAQSPRYKIIEKRQSVAFWCNPISGHATLYWYQQILGQGPKLLIQFQNNGVVDDSQLPKDRFSAERLKGVDSTLKIQPAKLEDSAVYLCASSLEGSVGRQDRVVFFGQGTRLTVV.

This clone came up a few times. The rearrangement joins TRBV10-3 to TRBJ1-2, with D perhaps matching TRBD1 (6 bases). Looked up from germline, CDR1 is ENHRY and CDR2 is SYGVKD. CDR3 length: 13 residues. V lost 3 bases to trimming and J lost 6 bases, with 11 bases between them. The CDR3 DNA follows: TGTGCCATCAGTGAACAGGGACGAAATGGCTACACCTTC. It encodes CAISEQGRNGYTF.

Here the CDR3 reads CATRHRGGTEAFF. In DNA, the CDR3 is TGTGCCACCAGACACAGGGGGGGAACTGAAGCTTTCTTT. The genes are TRBV15 and TRBJ1-1; 8 positions match TRBD1. With 6 bases clipped from V and 5 bases from J, the junction kept 5 bases outside the gene matches. Per germline, CDR1 LNHNV and CDR2 YYDKDF (reference sequence). There are 13 residues in the CDR3. The full variable domain, rest sourced from reference TRBV15 and TRBJ1-1, is DAMVIQNPRYQVTQFGKPVTLSCSQTLNHNVMYWYQQKSSQAPKLLFHYYDKDFNNEADTPDNFQSRRPNTSFCFLDIRSPGLGDTAMYLCATRHRGGTEAFFGQGTRLTVV.

This sequence joins TRBV6-6 and TRBJ1-4, with a possible D match to TRBD1 (5 bases). V was trimmed by 6 bases and J by 5 bases, leaving 13 bases between them. Germline V lookup: CDR1 MNHNY, CDR2 SVGAGI (reference sequence). This CDR3 spans 14 amino acids. This chain's CDR3 is CASRPVQGNEKLFF. The CDR3 region has the DNA TGTGCCAGCAGGCCCGTCCAGGGCAATGAAAAACTGTTTTTT.

This chain links TRBV2 with TRBJ1-3; possible D gene TRBD1, 6 bases. Germline CDR1 is SNHLY and CDR2 is FYNNEI. The CDR3 loop spans 17 amino acids. The germline V and J ends were trimmed by 2 bases and 4 bases, with 18 bases remaining between them. The CDR3 sequence is CASSEIYRTGTGNTIYF. CDR3 DNA: TGTGCCAGCAGTGAAATTTACCGAACAGGGACAGGAAACACCATATATTTT. The complete variable domain, with remaining parts taken from reference TRBV2 and TRBJ1-3, reads EPEVTQTPSHQVTQMGQEVILRCVPISNHLYFYWYRQILGQKVEFLVSFYNNEISEKSEIFDDQFSVERPDGSNFTLKIRSTKLEDSAMYFCASSEIYRTGTGNTIYFGEGSWLTVV.

This chain joins TRBV6-4 and TRBJ2-3; tentative D call: TRBD1 (5 bases). The CDR3 length is 16 residues. Trimming removed 4 bases from V and 14 bases from J, with 28 bases in between. Germline-derived CDR1 and CDR2 are MRHNA and SNTAGT. Here the CDR3 reads CASSGFIGQRRLARYF. The CDR3 DNA is TGTGCCAGCAGTGGTTTTATAGGACAACGTAGATTGGCGCGGTATTTT.

The chain links TRBV5-1 to TRBJ2-3, with 14 nucleotides matching TRBD2. From germline, CDR1 is SGHRS and CDR2 YFSETQ. The CDR3 loop spans 15 amino acids. V was clipped by 3 bases and J by 7 bases; unmatched bases: 4. Written as DNA, the CDR3 is TGCGCCAGCAGCTGGACTAGCGGGGGGATGTATACGCAGTATTTT. This codes for CASSWTSGGMYTQYF.

The chain joins TRBV21-1 to TRBJ2-7; the D call in the table, TRBD1, was not verified against the DNA. TRBV21-1 constitutes a pseudogene. The CDR3 is made up of 18 amino acids. CDR3 loop: CASSKGSRRTGAQHEQYV. The CDR3 bases are TGTGCCAGCAGCAAAGGGTCGAGGAGGACAGGGGCTCAACACGAGCAGTACGTC.

The V call is TRBV9, the J call TRBJ2-1, with TRBD2 identical over 10 bases. Germline V gene data show CDR1 as SGDLS and CDR2 as YYNGEE. The V gene end was trimmed by 2 bases and the J gene end by 4 bases; junction bases not matched to a gene: 3. The CDR3 contains 15 residues. DNA for the CDR3: TGTGCCAGCAGCGTTAGCGGGGGGACTTACAATGAGCAGTTCTTC. This codes for CASSVSGGTYNEQFF.

The chain couples TRBV4-1 to TRBJ1-2; D is perhaps TRBD1 (6 bases). Trimming stripped 5 bases from V and 2 bases from J, with 12 bases between. Germline V CDR1 and CDR2: MGHRA, YSYEKL. The CDR3 is 14 residues long. CDR3 nucleotides: TGCGCCAGCAGCGCCAGGGGAGGGAACTATGGCTACACCTTC. Translated, it gives CASSARGGNYGYTF.

The V and J genes are TRBV27 and TRBJ2-1; 9 bases are shared with TRBD2. The junction had 7 bases not matched to a gene; V was cut back by 2 bases and J by 8 bases. The CDR3 loop spans 15 amino acids. Germline CDR1 is MNHEY and CDR2 is SMNVEV (reference sequence). CDR3 residues: CASSLIGGGVHEQFF. Written as DNA, the CDR3 is TGTGCCAGCAGTTTAATAGGCGGGGGGGTCCATGAGCAGTTCTTC.

The V gene is TRBV7-2, the J gene TRBJ1-5; perhaps TRBD1 as D (5 bases). This CDR3 contains 15 residues. In germline, CDR1 is SGHTA, CDR2 FQGNSA. The V and J ends lost 2 bases and 1 base respectively, with 9 bases between them. The CDR3 sequence: CASSLRAGSNQPQHF. CDR3 DNA sequence: TGTGCCAGCAGCTTACGGGCAGGGAGCAATCAGCCCCAGCATTTT.

The chain couples TRBV9 to TRBJ1-1, with a possible D match to TRBD1 (6 bases). The CDR3 contains 15 residues. Trimming shortened V by 0 bases and J by 1 base, and 10 bases separated the two germline ends. Germline CDR1 SGDLS, CDR2 YYNGEE. The CDR3, as DNA: TGTGCCAGCAGCGTAGGGGACACTCCGAACACTGAAGCTTTCTTT. Amino acids: CASSVGDTPNTEAFF.

This clone was recorded a few times. The sample carries other DNA sequences with the same CDR3. The CDR3: CAWSGGNTEAFF. CDR3 DNA sequence: TGTGCCTGGAGCGGGGGAAACACTGAAGCTTTCTTT. The chain recombines TRBV30 with TRBJ1-1, with a tentative D call TRBD1 (5 bases). The CDR3 is 12 residues long. V was cut by 3 bases and J by 2 bases, with 7 bases left in between. Germline CDR1 GTSNPN, CDR2 SVGIG (reference sequence).

This chain uses TRBV10-1 with TRBJ1-1; D call uncertain. The CDR3 length is 13 residues. The germline V gene encodes CDR1 WNHNN and CDR2 SYGVQD (reference sequence). Trimming took 0 bases from V and 1 from J, leaving 3 bases between them. The CDR3 bases are TGCGCCAGCAGTGAGTCCTCGAACACTGAAGCTTTCTTT. Protein: CASSESSNTEAFF.

This chain uses TRBV5-6 with TRBJ1-1; maybe TRBD1 (5 bases). Germline V gene lookup returns CDR1 SGHDT and CDR2 YYEEEE. This CDR3 spans 13 amino acids. V was trimmed by 3 bases and J by 7 bases, leaving 13 bases between them. For the CDR3, the DNA is TGTGCCAGCAGCTGGGGCAGTACCTATGAAGCTTTCTTT. This sequence encodes CASSWGSTYEAFF.

The chain uses TRBV3-1 (or the pseudogene TRBV3-2) and TRBJ2-5; TRBD2 agrees at 15 bases. The CDR3 is 16 residues long. V trimming: 4 bases; J trimming: 4 bases; junction bases outside the gene matches: 4. In germline, CDR1 is LGHDT, CDR2 YNNKEL (reference sequence). As DNA, the CDR3 is TGTGCCAGCAGCCGGCCGGGACTAGCGGGGGGAGAGACCCAGTACTTC. Its protein product is CASSRPGLAGGETQYF.

The chain is built from TRBV27 and TRBJ2-1, with 9 bases fitting TRBD1. There are 17 residues in the CDR3. CDR1 is MNHEY and CDR2 is SMNVEV in the germline V gene (reference sequence). Trimming took 7 bases from V and 2 from J; bases not matched to a gene: 12. CDR3 region: CASTYRGDRVPYNEQFF. The CDR3 region has the DNA TGTGCCAGCACCTACCGGGGGGACAGGGTCCCCTACAATGAGCAGTTCTTC.

The chain combines TRBV13 with TRBJ2-2; TRBD2 is a possible D gene (7 bases). V gave up 5 bases and J gave up 7 bases, with 29 bases separating them. Germline V gives CDR1 PRHDT, CDR2 FYEKMQ (reference sequence). This CDR3 is 19 amino acids long. The CDR3 here is CASSPPGTAGALSYGELFF. The DNA for the CDR3 is TGTGCCAGCAGCCCTCCCGGGACGGCGGGGGCCCTTTCATACGGGGAGCTGTTTTTT.